Detailed here is one T cell receptor beta chain. These data are taken from a study of blood T cell repertoires in COVID-19. As for the study in general: Researchers got acute and convalescent COVID-19 samples from the United States, Italy and Spain.

Germline loops: CDR1 KGHDR, CDR2 SFDVKD. The CDR3 is 17 amino acids. V lost 4 bases to trimming and J lost 5 bases; unmatched junction nucleotides: 14. Authors' methods: Counts of nucleated cells, estimated from reference gene primer amplification, were obtained. This table comes from immunoSEQ multiplex PCR, and its TCRdb copy is limited to in-frame clones, with some not included. The V and J calls and clone size are taken from that table; D and trimming were inferred from the DNA. Of around 250,000 clones in the sample, approximately 81% are singletons; the top ten hold 5% to 8%. Cohorts were assigned according to the clinical history that participants reported.

The chain combines TRBV24-1 with TRBJ2-5, with 8 bases fitting TRBD1. Input material: PBMCs or T cells enriched from blood (not recorded which). This TCR was recovered from a woman aged 45-60 years who had been exposed to COVID-19. Here the CDR3 DNA reads TGTGCCACCAGTGACCCGAAGGTACCGGGACAGGCCGAGACCCAGTACTTC. Its protein product is CATSDPKVPGQAETQYF.